This TCR beta chain is from a study of identical twins (dated by TCRdb to 2016 to 2017). The study in broad terms: TCR alpha and beta repertoires from monozygotic twins, unrelated adults of various ages and cord blood were deep-sequenced to test whether fetal clonotypes persist. Replicate twin experiments were performed at different times using different library preparation protocols to rule out contamination. Beyond this particular receptor, the publication reports: The excess sharing between twins in beta out-of-frame sequences was weaker because fewer shared sequences reduced the signal-to-noise ratio. Abundant cord blood beta clonotypes had fewer insertions, young adult naive repertoires showed a similar but weaker trend, and memory repertoires showed no such trend. Compared with coincidental sharing between unrelated individuals, out-of-frame TCR alpha sequences shared between twins had an excess of sequences with low generation probability. Invariant T cells such as MAIT and iNKT could partly confound zero-insertion analyses, though diverse VJ usage argued against this for most clonotypes. Recombination models systematically underestimated out-of-frame TCR alpha sharing in monozygotic twins but agreed with sharing between unrelated individuals. Because the same donors could not be followed over many years, the conclusions depended on cross-sectional statistical analysis.

The sample holds a few counts of this clonotype. Its antigen has not been determined. No qualities accompany the bases; no much larger clone lies one base away. The library was built by means of 5' RACE. Sequencing took place on an Illumina HiSeq 2000. A universal primer binding site was added through template switching, and the final cDNA carried a unique molecular identifier so that TCR cDNA molecules could be counted accurately. First-strand cDNA for TCR alpha and beta chains was synthesized from specific primers in the conserved constant-segment region. To control for contamination, every cDNA library carried two barcodes: a SMART-Mk sample barcode plus Illumina barcodes. TruSeq adapter sequences and Illumina sample barcodes were added in two successive PCR steps. TCR alpha and beta cDNA libraries were sequenced on the Illumina HiSeq platform with custom primers. The authors processed their data as follows. MiGEC was used to process raw reads and extract unique molecular identifiers, and MiXCR was used to find CDR3 positions. Recombination models were inferred per individual with the repgenHMM and IGoR tools using an EM algorithm. Shared clonotype analysis was performed with the tcR package in R, normalizing sharing by the product of cloneset sizes. To study raw recombination free of thymic and clonal selection effects, out-of-frame nonproductive sequences were analyzed. In-frame beta chains were kept once TCRdb had trimmed the public reads at Q25 with fastp and called clones with MiXCR. Rows merge per CDR3 protein into single entries with the most common DNA and genes. The V and J calls and clone size come from TCRdb's table, not from the authors' own analysis. Counted in this sample were roughly 700,000 distinct CDR3 sequences; under 9% of them appeared once. Around 0.98% of the sample is taken by the ten largest.

The CDR3 contains 17 residues, cysteine and phenylalanine counted. Only the CDR3 region is kept as DNA, spanning 51 bases read in frame from base 1. As encoded in the germline V gene, CDR1 is MDHEN while CDR2 is SYDVKM. The V end gives up 5 bases and the J end 9 bases, leaving 15 bases in the junction not matched to a gene. Only healthy Caucasian donors were included. Three pairs of female monozygotic twins, all aged 18 to 29 years, were included in the twin cohort. Peripheral blood mononuclear cells were the source from which RNA for the TCR libraries was isolated. Separately, the same data were catalogued under a study of yellow fever vaccine responses in identical twins. The second study reports: The authors reported that the T cell response to vaccination in identical twins appeared partly convergent and partly personalized. In the study, vaccine-responding T cell clones were precisely tracked in identical twins.

The sequence links TRBV28 to TRBJ2-5; the junction holds 13 bases that match TRBD2. The material sequenced was PBMCs. The origin of this receptor is a woman under 30 in good health. The CDR3 protein: CASSPRLAGGPGLAQYF. The nucleotides are TGTGCCAGCAGTCCACGACTAGCGGGAGGCCCAGGCCTGGCCCAGTACTTC.